Here is one TCR beta chain with its context. The repertoire was sequenced with immunoSEQ multiplex PCR; TCRdb's copy has only in-frame clones and lacks some. The sample consists of about 60,000 clones, 92% of them appearing once. The CDR3 is 15 residues long. V was clipped by 6 bases and J by 7 bases; unmatched bases: 8. Per germline, CDR1 SNHLY and CDR2 FYNNEI. These data originate in a study of T cell changes during pregnancy in multiple sclerosis. Material: peripheral blood, obtained in the first trimester of pregnancy. The chain recombines TRBV2 with TRBJ2-1; TRBD2 matches at 11 bases. This receptor was identified in a female donor with multiple sclerosis, enrolled in a pregnancy study. The CDR3 DNA reads TGTGCCAGCAGGCCAACTAGCGGGAGTGGAAATGAGCAGTTCTTC. This codes for CASRPTSGSGNEQFF.